Presented here are 21 T cell receptor beta chains from one specimen sequenced in a study of blood T cell repertoires in COVID-19. The assay was immunoSEQ multiplex PCR, and TCRdb's table has in-frame clones only and misses some. The table includes roughly 80,000 clones, roughly 84% detected once. Sequencing was done on a sample of peripheral blood. The receptor source for this set is a man over 45 with acute or convalescent COVID-19.

The chain carries TRBV6-5 and TRBJ2-1; a weak D match, TRBD2 (6 bases). V lost 6 bases and J lost 9, with 15 bases in between. This CDR3 region has 13 residues. Per germline, CDR1 MNHEY and CDR2 SVGAGI. The CDR3 here is CASRASGVAEQFF. The CDR3 bases are TGTGCCAGCAGGGCCTCGGGGGTCGCTGAGCAGTTCTTC.

This clone was counted a few times. This chain uses TRBV5-4 with TRBJ1-2; the D gene is possibly TRBD1 (5 bases). In germline, CDR1 is SGHNT, CDR2 YYREEE (reference sequence). The CDR3 length is 14 residues. The ends were cut back, 1 base at V and 8 bases at J, with 15 bases in the middle. In DNA form, the CDR3 reads TGTGCCAGCAGCTTGACCGGGGCGGGAAGGGGCTACACCTTC. It is translated as CASSLTGAGRGYTF.

This chain joins TRBV4-3 and TRBJ2-7, with D possibly matching TRBD2 (6 bases). Trimming pared 0 bases from V and 2 bases from J, leaving 11 bases between. Germline V gene sequence: CDR1 LGHNA, CDR2 YSLEER. The CDR3 is 15 amino acids. The CDR3 is CASSQDGGAAYEQYF. CDR3 in DNA: TGCGCCAGCAGCCAAGATGGAGGGGCCGCCTACGAGCAGTACTTC.

The chain combines TRBV6-1 with TRBJ1-5; possible D gene TRBD1, 5 bases. The CDR3 runs 14 residues. The germline V gene encodes CDR1 MNHNS and CDR2 SASEGT. V lost 2 bases and J lost 4, with 9 bases in between. DNA for the CDR3: TGTGCCAGCAGTGAACGGGCAGGGAATCAGCCCCAGCATTTT. This sequence encodes CASSERAGNQPQHF.

This clone was found a few times. V gene TRBV12-3 or TRBV12-4 combines with J gene TRBJ1-1; D gene uncertain. V was clipped by 3 bases and J by 1 base, with 6 bases between them. The CDR3 has 13 amino acids. This CDR3 reads CASSLSRNTEAFF. The CDR3, as DNA: TGTGCCAGCAGTTTGTCTCGGAACACTGAAGCTTTCTTT.

The chain couples TRBV3-1 (or the pseudogene TRBV3-2) to TRBJ2-2; tentatively, D is TRBD2 (5 bases). The CDR3 length is 16 residues. V was cut by 4 bases and J by 6 bases, with 18 bases left in between. Germline V gene sequence: CDR1 LGHDT, CDR2 YNNKEL (reference sequence). In DNA, the CDR3 is TGTGCCAGCAGCCCAAGGACTGCAAAAAGGGCCGGGGAGCTGTTTTTT. It encodes CASSPRTAKRAGELFF.

This clone was found once. CDR3 DNA sequence: TGTGCCAGCAGTTTTCAACTAGCGGGATTGGTAGAGACCCAGTACTTC. Encoded protein: CASSFQLAGLVETQYF. V gene TRBV7-9 combines with J gene TRBJ2-5; 10 bases map to TRBD2. CDR3 length equals 16 residues. Trimming removed 6 bases from V and 4 bases from J; junction bases left unmatched: 11. The germline gives CDR1 SEHNR, CDR2 FQNEAQ (reference sequence).

The V gene is TRBV7-9, the J gene TRBJ2-7; D is unresolved. V lost 1 base to trimming and J lost 3 bases, with 7 bases between them. Germline lookup yields CDR1 SEHNR and CDR2 FQNEAQ (reference sequence). This CDR3 contains 13 residues. The DNA of the CDR3 is TGTGCCAGCAGCTTAGGGTTCTACTACGAGCAGTACTTC. Translation gives CASSLGFYYEQYF.

J is TRBJ1-2 and V is TRBV4-3; 8 bases match TRBD1. Germline CDR1 reads LGHNA; CDR2 reads YSLEER. J was trimmed by 7 bases and V by 2 bases; bases with no gene match: 6. The CDR3 is 14 amino acids. The CDR3 sequence: CASSQSQGASGYTF. CDR3 DNA sequence: TGCGCCAGCAGCCAAAGCCAGGGGGCGTCTGGCTACACCTTC.

This rearrangement joins TRBV5-6 to TRBJ2-3, with a weak D call TRBD2 (5 bases). This CDR3 is built from 13 residues. The germline CDR1 and CDR2 sequences are SGHDT and YYEEEE. The V end was cut by 1 base, the J end by 6 bases, with 9 bases between. CDR3 in DNA: TGTGCCAGCAGCTTGTCTAGGGAGGATACGCAGTATTTT. This translates into CASSLSREDTQYF.

The J gene is TRBJ1-1, the V gene TRBV4-3, with TRBD1 matching over 9 bases. Germline CDR1 is LGHNA and CDR2 is YSLEER. The CDR3 is 15 amino acids. V lost 3 bases, J lost 4 bases, and 6 bases stayed unmatched. CDR3 DNA sequence: TGCGCCAGCAGCCATCACAGGGGGCTGGGCACTGAAGCTTTCTTT. Protein product: CASSHHRGLGTEAFF.

In this sample, this clone turned up once. The chain recombines TRBV28 with TRBJ2-3, with TRBD2 identical over 8 bases. This CDR3 spans 20 amino acids. The ends lost 3 bases at V and 4 bases at J; junction bases unmatched: 21. In germline, CDR1 is MDHEN, CDR2 SYDVKM. The CDR3 nucleotides read TGTGCCAGCAGTTTTACTTTAGGCGGGGGGCCTAGAAATGATCCAGATACGCAGTATTTT. Translation: CASSFTLGGGPRNDPDTQYF. The full variable domain, rest sourced from reference TRBV28 and TRBJ2-3, is DVKVTQSSRYLVKRTGEKVFLECVQDMDHENMFWYRQDPGLGLRLIYFSYDVKMKEKGDIPEGYSVSREKKERFSLILESASTNQTSMYLCASSFTLGGGPRNDPDTQYFGPGTRLTVL.

The chain combines TRBV2 with TRBJ1-6; D may be TRBD1 (5 bases). Germline V gene lookup returns CDR1 SNHLY and CDR2 FYNNEI. The CDR3 loop spans 16 amino acids. Trimming removed 4 bases from V and 9 bases from J, with 19 bases in between. CDR3 bases: TGTGCCAGCAGTGGGGGCCCGCGACGCACGGCTTCACCCCTCCACTTT. Its protein is CASSGGPRRTASPLHF.

This chain joins TRBV12-3 or TRBV12-4 and TRBJ2-7, with TRBD2 as a possible D gene (6 bases). The length of the CDR3 is 13 residues. The germline V and J ends were trimmed by 7 bases and 2 bases, with 12 bases remaining between them. The CDR3 loop reads CASTYSGPYEQYF. The CDR3 DNA reads as TGTGCCAGCACCTATAGCGGTCCCTACGAGCAGTACTTC.

Here the CDR3 DNA reads TGTGCCAGCAGCCAGGGGCAAATCAACACCGGGGAGCTGTTTTTT. Protein sequence: CASSQGQINTGELFF. The chain has TRBV7-9 and TRBJ2-2; tentatively, D is TRBD1 (6 bases). Germline CDR1 is SEHNR and CDR2 is FQNEAQ (reference sequence). V lost 5 bases and J 2 bases, leaving 12 bases between the germline ends. This CDR3 contains 15 residues. The full variable domain, completed using reference TRBV7-9 and TRBJ2-2, is DTGVSQNPRHKITKRGQNVTFRCDPISEHNRLYWYRQTLGQGPEFLTYFQNEAQLEKSRLLSDRFSAERPKGSFSTLEIQRTEQGDSAMYLCASSQGQINTGELFFGEGSRLTVL.

The chain carries TRBV18 and TRBJ2-2; 9 positions match TRBD1. V shed 6 bases, J shed 7 bases, and the junction held 9 bases outside the gene matches. This CDR3 has 15 amino acids. Germline CDR1 is KGHSH and CDR2 is LQKENI. The CDR3 sequence is CASSPNRGHDGELFF. CDR3 coding DNA: TGTGCCAGCTCCCCCAACAGGGGGCACGACGGGGAGCTGTTTTTT.

The V and J genes are TRBV5-4 and TRBJ1-1; TRBD1 is a possible D gene (6 bases). Germline loops: CDR1 SGHNT, CDR2 YYREEE (reference sequence). This CDR3 comprises 13 residues. Between the trimmed V and J ends, which lost 3 bases and 5 bases, there was a span of 11 bases. The CDR3 coding sequence is TGTGCCAGCAGCTATTTAGGGGGTACTGAAGCTTTCTTT. Translating gives CASSYLGGTEAFF.

The chain links TRBV12-3 or TRBV12-4 to TRBJ2-7; 7 bases are a match to TRBD2. The V and J ends lost 4 bases and 3 bases, in that order; junction bases with no gene match: 3. There are 13 residues in the CDR3. CDR3 sequence reads: CASSSSGVYEQYF. The CDR3, as DNA: TGTGCCAGCAGTTCCAGCGGGGTCTACGAGCAGTACTTC.

The V and J genes are TRBV9 and TRBJ2-7; 9 bases fit TRBD2. Germline V gene lookup returns CDR1 SGDLS and CDR2 YYNGEE. Unmatched junction bases numbered 6, after V lost 0 bases and J lost 11 bases. The CDR3 spans 13 residues. CDR3 amino acids: CASSVDAGGPEYF. CDR3 DNA: TGTGCCAGCAGCGTAGATGCGGGAGGGCCAGAGTACTTC.

This chain connects TRBV7-9 to TRBJ2-3, with D uncertain. Between the trimmed V and J ends, which lost 5 bases and 2 bases, there was a span of 5 bases. CDR3 length equals 12 residues. Germline lookup yields CDR1 SEHNR and CDR2 FQNEAQ (reference sequence). CDR3 amino acids: CASSPDTDTQYF. The CDR3 DNA reads as TGTGCCAGCAGCCCAGACACAGATACGCAGTATTTT. The full variable domain, its missing parts supplied by reference TRBV7-9 and TRBJ2-3, is DTGVSQNPRHKITKRGQNVTFRCDPISEHNRLYWYRQTLGQGPEFLTYFQNEAQLEKSRLLSDRFSAERPKGSFSTLEIQRTEQGDSAMYLCASSPDTDTQYFGPGTRLTVL.

V gene TRBV2 combines with J gene TRBJ2-7, with D possibly TRBD1 on 5 matching bases. Germline lookup yields CDR1 SNHLY and CDR2 FYNNEI. Trimming cost V 7 bases and J 2 bases, with 21 bases left between them. There are 16 residues in the CDR3. CDR3 DNA sequence: TGTGCCAGCACTCCCGGGCTGGGGCCGAAAACCTACGAGCAGTACTTC. Protein: CASTPGLGPKTYEQYF.